Below, 5 T cell receptor beta chains from the same sample are listed, as sequenced in a study of blood T cell repertoires in COVID-19. Libraries were prepared by immunoSEQ multiplex PCR; TCRdb keeps only in-frame clonotypes and omits some of them. Of about 320,000 clones in the sample, 85% to 90% were seen once. Material for sequencing was PBMCs or T cells enriched from blood (not recorded which). The receptors were sampled from a woman aged 18-29 years who had recovered from COVID-19.

This chain connects TRBV28 to TRBJ2-7, with D uncertain. Germline CDR1 MDHEN, CDR2 SYDVKM. The V and J ends lost 0 bases and 7 bases respectively, with 10 bases between them. The CDR3 sequence is 13 residues long. The DNA of the CDR3 is TGTGCCAGCAGTTTATGGATGATCGGGGAGCAGTACTTC. Its translation is CASSLWMIGEQYF.

Here the CDR3 reads CATSDGTIPEQFF. CDR3 bases: TGTGCCACCAGTGATGGCACTATACCTGAGCAGTTCTTC. The rearrangement joins TRBV24-1 to TRBJ2-1; D gene unclear. The V gene lost 3 bases and the J gene lost 9 bases, with 11 bases spanning the gap. This CDR3 is 13 amino acids long. Germline assignment: CDR1 KGHDR and CDR2 SFDVKD.

Only a few counts were recorded for this clone. The chain joins TRBV6-5 to TRBJ1-5; TRBD1 matches 8 bases. The CDR3 has 15 residues. J lost 6 bases, V lost 0 bases, and 4 bases had no gene match. The germline V gene has CDR1 MNHEY and CDR2 SVGAGI. DNA for the CDR3: TGTGCCAGCAGTTACTCGGTGCAGGGGGCTCAGCCCCAGCATTTT. This translates into CASSYSVQGAQPQHF.

This sequence joins TRBV7-3 and TRBJ2-3, with 9 bases matching TRBD2. Per the germline V gene, CDR1 is SGHTA and CDR2 is FQGTGA. V was pared by 2 bases and J by 7 bases, with 7 bases of the junction left unmatched. This CDR3 region has 15 residues. CDR3 sequence: CASSLSGLASHTQYF. The CDR3 region has the DNA TGTGCCAGCAGCTTATCGGGACTAGCCTCCCATACGCAGTATTTT.

The rearrangement uses TRBV5-4 and TRBJ2-1, with 8 bases that match TRBD2. J gave up 7 bases and V 4 bases, and 13 bases lay outside the gene matches. Germline V gene data show CDR1 as SGHNT and CDR2 as YYREEE (reference sequence). CDR3 size: 16 residues. The CDR3 DNA follows: TGTGCCAGCAGCCCCCAATTTGGCGGGGGGCGGAATGAGCAGTTCTTC. Encoded protein: CASSPQFGGGRNEQFF.